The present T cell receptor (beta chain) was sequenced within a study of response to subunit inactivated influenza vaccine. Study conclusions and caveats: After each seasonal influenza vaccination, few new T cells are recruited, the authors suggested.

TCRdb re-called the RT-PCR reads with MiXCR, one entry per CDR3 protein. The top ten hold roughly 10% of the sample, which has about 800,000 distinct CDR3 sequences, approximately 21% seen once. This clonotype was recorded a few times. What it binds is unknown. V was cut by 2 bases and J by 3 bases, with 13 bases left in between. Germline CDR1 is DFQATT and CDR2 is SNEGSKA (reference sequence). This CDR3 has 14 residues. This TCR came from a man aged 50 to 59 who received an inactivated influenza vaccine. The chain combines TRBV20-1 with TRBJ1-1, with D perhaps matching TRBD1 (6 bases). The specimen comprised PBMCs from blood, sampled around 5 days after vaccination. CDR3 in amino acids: CSARSYREDTEAFF. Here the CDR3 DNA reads TGCAGTGCTAGATCCTACAGGGAGGACACTGAAGCTTTCTTT.